These T cell receptor beta chains were read from a single sample in a study of CD8+ T cells in alopecia areata. Sequencing used immunoSEQ multiplex PCR; TCRdb keeps in-frame clones, though not all of them. This sample carries just over 30,000 clones, roughly 58% of them seen once, and the ten largest clones take about a sixth. Source material: NKG2D-high CD8+ T cells sorted from blood. Receptors originate from a human donor with alopecia areata. Both conserved end residues are part of each CDR3. D genes are given only for firm matches. Clone sizes are given selectively: once, few, many, or a class where the clone is expanded.

TRBJ2-1 | TRBV4-3 | few | TRBD1 | TGCGCCAGCAGCCAAGATAGGGGACAGGGGGATTCGCAGTTCTTC | CASSQDRGQGDSQFF
TRBJ2-7 | TRBV4-2 | . | . | TGTGCCAGCAGCCAAGAGGGGGATTCCTCCTACGAGCAGTACTTC | CASSQEGDSSYEQYF
TRBJ2-5 | TRBV6-6 | . | . | TGTGCCAGCAGTTACTCGGAGGAGACCCAGTACTTC | CASSYSEETQYF
TRBJ2-7 | TRBV4-1 | few | . | TGCGCCAGCAGCCAAGTTTGGGTACAGATGAGCGAGCAGTACTTC | CASSQVWVQMSEQYF
TRBJ2-1 | TRBV7-8 | . | . | TGTGCCAGCAGCTTGCGGGGTGTTTGGAATGAGCAGTTCTTC | CASSLRGVWNEQFF
TRBJ2-3 | TRBV11-2 | . | TRBD1 | TGTGCCAGCAGCTACGGACAGGGGAATACGCAGTATTTT | CASSYGQGNTQYF
TRBJ1-5 | TRBV6-6 | . | . | TGTGCCAGCAGTTACTATACCTCGGAACAGCCCCAGCATTTT | CASSYYTSEQPQHF
TRBJ2-7 | TRBV7-6 | . | . | TGTGCCAGCAGCTTAGATTCCGCGTCAGACTACGAGCAGTACTTC | CASSLDSASDYEQYF
TRBJ1-1 | TRBV2 | . | . | TGTGCCATCACAGGGATTATGAACACTGAAGCTTTCTTT | CAITGIMNTEAFF
TRBJ2-7 | TRBV4-1 | . | TRBD2 | TGCGCCAGCAGCTTCCGACTAGCGGGGGACTACGAGCAGTACTTC | CASSFRLAGDYEQYF
TRBJ2-3 | TRBV7-9 | . | TRBD2 | TGTGCCAGCAGCTTACTGGTAGCGGGGGACACAGATACGCAGTATTTT | CASSLLVAGDTDTQYF
TRBJ2-7 | TRBV6-4 | . | TRBD2 | TGTGCCAGCAGCAAGGGACTAGCGGACGAGCAGTACTTC | CASSKGLADEQYF
TRBJ2-7 | TRBV28 | . | TRBD1 | TGTGCCAGCAGTTTGCCGGGACAGGGGGCTTCCTACGAGCAGTACTTC | CASSLPGQGASYEQYF
TRBJ1-1 | TRBV7-2 | . | . | TGTGCCAGCAGCCCCCAGAACACTGAAGCTTTCTTT | CASSPQNTEAFF
TRBJ2-3 | TRBV28 | few | . | TGTGCCAGCAGTTTCTTGGTAGTGGATACGCAGTATTTT | CASSFLVVDTQYF
TRBJ2-3 | TRBV27 | . | . | TGTGCCAGCAGTCTACAGGGCACTAGCACAGATACGCAGTATTTT | CASSLQGTSTDTQYF
TRBJ2-1 | TRBV15 | few | TRBD2 | TGTGCCACCAGCAGAGATCCTTCACTAGCGGTGACCTACAATGAGCAGTTCTTC | CATSRDPSLAVTYNEQFF
TRBJ1-1 | TRBV15 | . | . | TGTGCCACCAGCAGATTCAGGGGAGTTGACACTGAAGCTTTCTTT | CATSRFRGVDTEAFF
TRBJ2-1 | TRBV27 | . | . | TGTGCCAGCAGTTCCCCGGGGGGCCATGAGCAGTTCTTC | CASSSPGGHEQFF
TRBJ2-1 | TRBV7-6 | . | . | TGTGCCAGCAGCTTAGCGTTCACTAGCTGGTATCACAATGAGCAGTTCTTC | CASSLAFTSWYHNEQFF
TRBJ2-7 | TRBV29-1 | few | . | TGCAGCGTCCCGGGACTGACCTCCTACGAGCAGTACTTC | CSVPGLTSYEQYF
TRBJ2-1 | TRBV29-1 | few | . | TGCAGCGTTGAAGATTACAATGAGCAGTTCTTC | CSVEDYNEQFF
TRBJ2-3 | TRBV29-1 | . | TRBD2 | TGCAGCGCCTGGACAGTAACTAGCGGGGGGACCACAGATACGCAGTATTTT | CSAWTVTSGGTTDTQYF